These 18 T cell receptor beta chains share one sample of origin, sequenced in a study of CD8 T cells in Susac syndrome. Random hexamers were used to reverse transcribe an amount of roughly 0.5 to 1 ug RNA. TCRdb reprocessed the immunoSEQ multiplex PCR reads with MiXCR, giving one entry per CDR3 protein. The sample has 130,000 or so distinct CDR3 sequences; just over 95% are singletons. What was sequenced was CD4+ T cells from PBMCs. These TCRs come from a human donor with Susac syndrome.

The J gene is TRBJ2-2, the V gene TRBV19, with D possibly being TRBD1 (6 bases). The V end lost 3 bases, the J end lost 5 bases, and 10 bases lay between the germline ends. The CDR3 has 14 amino acids. Germline CDR1 is LNHDA and CDR2 is SQIVND (reference sequence). CDR3 DNA: TGTGCCAGTAGTATTATGGGGGCAACCGGGGAGCTGTTTTTT. Translating it yields CASSIMGATGELFF. Drawing the rest from reference TRBV19 and TRBJ2-2, the complete variable domain is DGGITQSPKYLFRKEGQNVTLSCEQNLNHDAMYWYRQDPGQGLRLIYYSQIVNDFQKGDIAEGYSVSREKKESFPLTVTSAQKNPTAFYLCASSIMGATGELFFGEGSRLTVL.

The chain carries TRBV9 and TRBJ2-1, with 12 bases identical to TRBD2. V shed 3 bases and J 6 bases; nucleotides not matched to a gene: 10. Germline values: CDR1 SGDLS, CDR2 YYNGEE. This CDR3 is 17 amino acids long. This CDR3 reads CASSGSSGRALGNEQFF. CDR3 DNA: TGTGCCAGCAGCGGATCTAGCGGGAGGGCCCTCGGCAATGAGCAGTTCTTC. Together with reference TRBV9 and TRBJ2-1, the CDR3 gives the full variable domain: DSGVTQTPKHLITATGQRVTLRCSPRSGDLSVYWYQQSLDQGLQFLIQYYNGEERAKGNILERFSAQQFPDLHSELNLSSLELGDSALYFCASSGSSGRALGNEQFFGPGTRLTVL.

This sequence joins TRBV28 and TRBJ1-2, with D perhaps matching TRBD1 (6 bases). Per germline, CDR1 MDHEN and CDR2 SYDVKM. The CDR3 runs 16 residues. V gave up 2 bases and J gave up 8 bases, with 21 bases separating them. This CDR3 is CASSLVGAGEYSGYTF. The CDR3 DNA is TGTGCCAGCAGTTTAGTGGGGGCGGGCGAGTATTCCGGCTACACCTTC.

The genes are TRBV12-3 or TRBV12-4 and TRBJ1-1; D is perhaps TRBD1 (6 bases). The V and J ends lost 4 bases and 1 base respectively, with 10 bases between them. This CDR3 has 14 amino acids. The CDR3: CASSSRGGNTEAFF. The CDR3 bases are TGTGCCAGCAGTTCTAGGGGGGGGAACACTGAAGCTTTCTTT.

This clonotype came up a few times. The J gene is TRBJ1-1, the V gene TRBV30, with D maybe TRBD1 (5 bases). V lost 0 bases, J lost 5 bases, and 10 bases lay in between. The CDR3 runs 13 residues. Per germline, CDR1 GTSNPN and CDR2 SVGIG (reference sequence). The chain's CDR3 is CAWSVGGRTEAFF. Here the CDR3 DNA reads TGTGCCTGGAGTGTCGGGGGGAGGACTGAAGCTTTCTTT.

The V and J genes are TRBV12-3 or TRBV12-4 and TRBJ2-5; D is undetermined. Trimming removed 5 bases at V and 5 bases at J, with 18 bases between. This CDR3 spans 15 amino acids. CDR3 nucleotide sequence: TGTGCCAGCAGTCTGGACGGAGTAGGGCAGGAGACCCAGTACTTC. The encoded protein is CASSLDGVGQETQYF.

The rearrangement uses TRBV20-1 and TRBJ2-6; possibly TRBD1 for D (6 bases). The V and J ends lost 0 bases and 0 bases respectively, with 9 bases between them. The CDR3 spans 16 residues. The germline V gene has CDR1 DFQATT and CDR2 SNEGSKA (reference sequence). CDR3 DNA sequence: TGCAGTGCTAGAGATCCCAGGGGCTCTGGGGCCAACGTCCTGACTTTC. Translation gives CSARDPRGSGANVLTF.

The chain joins TRBV6-6 to TRBJ1-2; no clear D gene. CDR1 is MNHNY and CDR2 is SVGAGI in the germline V gene (reference sequence). Trimming removed 2 bases at V and 6 bases at J, with 16 bases between. This CDR3 region has 15 residues. This chain's CDR3 is CASSYLDFSTHGYTF. As DNA, the CDR3 is TGTGCCAGCAGTTACCTCGACTTCTCTACTCATGGCTACACCTTC.

This chain connects TRBV12-3 or TRBV12-4 to TRBJ1-1; D gene ambiguous. This CDR3 is built from 13 residues. V lost 6 bases, J lost 6 bases, and 14 bases lay in between. The CDR3 DNA reads as TGTGCCAGCAGACGCGTCAGGATCCCTGAAGCTTTCTTT. Translating gives CASRRVRIPEAFF.

This chain uses TRBV6-5 with TRBJ2-6; TRBD2 is a possible D gene (6 bases). CDR3 length: 15 residues. V was shortened by 6 bases and J by 6 bases, with 15 bases between the two germline ends. Germline values: CDR1 MNHEY, CDR2 SVGAGI. The CDR3 sequence: CASSRGESKANVLTF. The CDR3 DNA reads TGTGCCAGCAGCCGCGGGGAGTCGAAGGCCAACGTCCTGACTTTC.

The V call is TRBV29-1, the J call TRBJ2-5, with TRBD2 identical over 11 bases. The CDR3 consists of 14 residues. Germline CDR1 SQVTM, CDR2 ANQGSEA. V was pared by 4 bases and J by 5 bases, with 6 bases of the junction left unmatched. The chain's CDR3 is CSVAGLAVRETQYF. The CDR3 bases are TGCAGCGTTGCGGGACTAGCGGTCCGCGAGACCCAGTACTTC.

This clonotype has a single count. This chain links TRBV30 with TRBJ1-1; no reliable D call. Trimming took 0 bases from V and 7 from J, leaving 18 bases between them. In germline, CDR1 is GTSNPN, CDR2 SVGIG (reference sequence). The CDR3 consists of 15 residues. The CDR3 sequence is CAWSVIPDRGREAFF. The CDR3, as DNA: TGTGCCTGGAGTGTAATACCCGACCGCGGCCGTGAAGCTTTCTTT. Filled out from reference TRBV30 and TRBJ1-1, the complete variable domain reads SQTIHQWPATLVQPVGSPLSLECTVEGTSNPNLYWYRQAAGRGLQLLFYSVGIGQISSEVPQNLSASRPQDRQFILSSKKLLLSDSGFYLCAWSVIPDRGREAFFGQGTRLTVV.

The V call is TRBV6-5, the J call TRBJ2-5; D not certain. The V and J ends lost 6 bases and 4 bases respectively, with 9 bases between them. The germline V gene has CDR1 MNHEY and CDR2 SVGAGI. The CDR3 length is 12 residues. CDR3 DNA sequence: TGTGCCAGCAGCTCCAGACTAGAGACCCAGTACTTC. Protein product: CASSSRLETQYF.

V is TRBV28 and J is TRBJ1-3; no clear D. The CDR3 is made up of 14 amino acids. With 7 bases removed from V and 4 bases from J, the gap between germline ends came to 14 bases. Germline CDR1 is MDHEN and CDR2 is SYDVKM. In DNA, the CDR3 is TGTGCCAGCACCACTGAGGGCTTCGGAAACACCATATATTTT. As protein: CASTTEGFGNTIYF.

The chain carries TRBV5-1 and TRBJ1-1, with D perhaps matching TRBD1 (6 bases). The CDR3 runs 15 residues. Germline CDR1 SGHRS, CDR2 YFSETQ. V lost 3 bases and J 5 bases, leaving 17 bases between the germline ends. CDR3 nucleotides: TGCGCCAGCAGCTCCCAACAGGGTCTGGGGACTGAAGCTTTCTTT. Protein product: CASSSQQGLGTEAFF.

This chain uses TRBV7-2 with TRBJ2-1; perhaps TRBD1 as D (6 bases). V lost 5 bases and J 7 bases, leaving 21 bases between the germline ends. The CDR3 consists of 16 residues. Germline V gives CDR1 SGHTA, CDR2 FQGNSA. The CDR3 reads CASSTHRVLEKNEQFF. The CDR3 DNA reads TGTGCCAGCAGCACACACAGGGTTTTAGAGAAGAATGAGCAGTTCTTC.

The chain links TRBV12-3 or TRBV12-4 to TRBJ1-1; D gene unclear. V lost 3 bases and J lost 8, with 10 bases in between. This CDR3 region has 12 residues. CDR3 loop: CASSFWPGEAFF. The CDR3 DNA is TGTGCCAGCAGTTTCTGGCCCGGGGAAGCTTTCTTT.

This chain connects TRBV28 to TRBJ1-5; 9 bases are shared with TRBD1. CDR3 size: 17 residues. The germline CDR1 and CDR2 sequences are MDHEN and SYDVKM. The junction had 11 bases not matched to a gene; V was cut back by 5 bases and J by 3 bases. CDR3 DNA sequence: TGTGCCAGCAGTCTCCAGAGGACAGGGGCTTTCAATCAGCCCCAGCATTTT. As protein: CASSLQRTGAFNQPQHF. Full variable domain (remainder filled in from reference TRBV28 and TRBJ1-5): DVKVTQSSRYLVKRTGEKVFLECVQDMDHENMFWYRQDPGLGLRLIYFSYDVKMKEKGDIPEGYSVSREKKERFSLILESASTNQTSMYLCASSLQRTGAFNQPQHFGDGTRLSIL.